These 21 T cell receptor beta chains share one sample of origin, sequenced in a study of blood T cell repertoires in COVID-19. The assay was immunoSEQ multiplex PCR, and TCRdb's table has in-frame clones only and misses some. This sample has fewer than 110,000 clones; 87% occur once, and the top ten carry approximately 3.1%. The sample was peripheral blood. Source of these receptors: a man between 50 and 59 years old in a cohort sampled during active COVID-19.

J is TRBJ2-7 and V is TRBV12-3 or TRBV12-4; 8 bases are a match to TRBD2. The CDR3 spans 13 residues. Trimming removed 4 bases from V and 7 bases from J; junction bases left unmatched: 6. The CDR3 loop reads CASSSGGAGEQYV. In DNA, the CDR3 is TGTGCCAGCAGTTCCGGGGGGGCGGGGGAGCAGTACGTC.

This CDR3 reads CASRRDRTEKLFF. DNA of the CDR3: TGTGCCAGTAGGCGGGACAGAACGGAAAAACTGTTTTTT. This chain connects TRBV19 to TRBJ1-4; 7 bases agree with TRBD1. V dropped 6 bases and J dropped 8; count of bases not matched to a gene: 6. The V gene's germline CDR1 is LNHDA and CDR2 SQIVND (reference sequence). This CDR3 comprises 13 residues.

This chain uses TRBV14 with TRBJ2-2; a possible D gene is TRBD2 (5 bases). Germline CDR1 is SGHDN and CDR2 is FVKESK. The CDR3 contains 17 residues. Between the trimmed V and J ends, which lost 0 bases and 7 bases, there was a span of 18 bases. CDR3 DNA: TGTGCCAGCAGCCAAGATTTAGACTGGAGCCGGGGCGGGGAGCTGTTTTTT. The encoded protein is CASSQDLDWSRGGELFF.

The chain employs TRBV19 and TRBJ1-4; 9 bases are a match to TRBD1. J was trimmed by 8 bases and V by 4 bases; bases with no gene match: 5. This CDR3 region has 14 residues. CDR1 and CDR2 from the germline V gene are LNHDA and SQIVND (reference sequence). As DNA, the CDR3 is TGTGCCAGTAGTACGGGACAGGGAGGGGAAAAACTGTTTTTT. It is translated as CASSTGQGGEKLFF.

The chain recombines TRBV28 with TRBJ1-6, with D possibly being TRBD1 (6 bases). CDR1 and CDR2 (germline): MDHEN, SYDVKM. Trimming shortened V by 2 bases and J by 5 bases, and 16 bases separated the two germline ends. CDR3 size: 17 residues. This CDR3 reads CASSLIGGGADNSPLHF. The CDR3 coding sequence is TGTGCCAGCAGTTTAATTGGGGGGGGCGCGGATAATTCACCCCTCCACTTT.

The J gene is TRBJ2-1, the V gene TRBV7-8, with TRBD1 as a possible D gene (5 bases). CDR1 and CDR2 from the germline V gene are SGHVS and FQNEAQ. Trimming took off 9 bases at V and 7 bases at J, with 16 bases between the two ends. CDR3 size: 13 residues. CDR3 residues: CASLPRGTNEQFF. The CDR3 nucleotides are TGTGCCAGTCTCCCAAGGGGCACAAATGAGCAGTTCTTC.

The chain couples TRBV3-1 (or the pseudogene TRBV3-2) to TRBJ2-3; 7 positions agree with TRBD2. CDR1 LGHDT and CDR2 YNNKEL come from the germline V gene (reference sequence). After removal of 6 bases from V and 6 bases from J, the junction contained 6 bases not matched to a gene. The CDR3 extends over 13 amino acids. The CDR3 protein is CASRRRELDTQYF. In nucleotides, the CDR3 is TGTGCCAGCAGGAGGCGGGAGCTTGATACGCAGTATTTT.

The chain employs TRBV5-1 and TRBJ2-7; TRBD1 matches 9 bases. The CDR3 loop spans 14 amino acids. Germline assignment: CDR1 SGHRS and CDR2 YFSETQ. J lost 5 bases, V lost 0 bases, and 3 bases had no gene match. CDR3 residues: CASSLGDRAHEQYV. The CDR3 DNA reads TGCGCCAGCAGCTTGGGGGACAGGGCCCACGAGCAGTACGTC.

The chain is built from TRBV24-1 and TRBJ2-1; 9 nucleotides line up with TRBD2. The V gene end was trimmed by 3 bases and the J gene end by 0 bases; junction bases not matched to a gene: 8. Germline CDR1 and CDR2: KGHDR and SFDVKD. The CDR3 consists of 18 residues. CDR3 coding DNA: TGTGCCACCAGTGATCTTATAGCGGGGGTGAGCTCCTACAATGAGCAGTTCTTC. Its protein is CATSDLIAGVSSYNEQFF.

This clone was recorded only once. V and J are TRBV7-2 and TRBJ2-3; D remains unclear. Between the trimmed V and J ends, which lost 0 bases and 6 bases, there was a span of 4 bases. CDR3 length equals 12 residues. The germline V gene encodes CDR1 SGHTA and CDR2 FQGNSA. The CDR3 protein is CASSLASDTQYF. The CDR3 region has the DNA TGTGCCAGCAGCTTAGCATCGGATACGCAGTATTTT.

The V and J genes are TRBV7-7 and TRBJ2-1; 9 bases are a match to TRBD1. V lost 5 bases and J lost 6; bases outside the gene matches: 8. Germline lookup yields CDR1 SSHAT and CDR2 FNYEAQ (reference sequence). The CDR3 extends over 15 amino acids. As DNA, the CDR3 is TGTGCCAGCAGCGGGGGACAGGGCGGGATCAATGAGCAGTTCTTC. Its protein is CASSGGQGGINEQFF.

The chain's CDR3 is CASSQPAVVGLDYTF. As DNA, the CDR3 is TGTGCCAGCAGCCAACCAGCCGTGGTGGGACTGGACTACACCTTC. The J gene is TRBJ1-2, the V gene TRBV7-8, with a weak D call TRBD1 (5 bases). Germline CDR1 is SGHVS and CDR2 is FQNEAQ. The CDR3 is 15 amino acids. V was pared by 5 bases and J by 10 bases, with 23 bases between.

This clone was counted a few times. CDR3 DNA: TGTGCCAGCAGCTCAGGTGTTGAAAAACTGTTTTTT. Translated: CASSSGVEKLFF. The rearrangement joins TRBV7-9 to TRBJ1-4; D is uncertain. The CDR3 spans 12 residues. Trimming removed 4 bases at V and 7 bases at J, with 7 bases between. Germline V gene data show CDR1 as SEHNR and CDR2 as FQNEAQ (reference sequence).

J is TRBJ2-7 and V is TRBV7-8; no reliable D call. Trimming left V 3 bases short and J 3 bases short, with 6 bases between. Per germline, CDR1 SGHVS and CDR2 FQNEAQ. The CDR3 length is 12 residues. CDR3 protein: CASSLTYYEQYV. In DNA form, the CDR3 reads TGTGCCAGCAGCTTGACATACTACGAGCAGTACGTC.

The genes are TRBV12-3 or TRBV12-4 and TRBJ2-1, with TRBD2 identical over 7 bases. The CDR3 contains 13 residues. After removal of 8 bases from V and 3 bases from J, the junction contained 4 bases not matched to a gene. The CDR3 is CASERGVYNEQFF. The DNA of the CDR3 is TGTGCCAGCGAACGGGGGGTCTACAATGAGCAGTTCTTC.

The chain recombines TRBV3-1 (or the pseudogene TRBV3-2) with TRBJ2-1; 9 bases are shared with TRBD1. Germline-derived CDR1 and CDR2 are LGHDT and YNNKEL (reference sequence). The CDR3 totals 15 residues. J was trimmed by 9 bases and V by 5 bases; bases with no gene match: 11. The CDR3 loop is CASSATWTGEGEQFF. CDR3 nucleotides: TGTGCCAGCAGCGCAACTTGGACAGGGGAGGGTGAGCAGTTCTTC.

V gene TRBV5-1 combines with J gene TRBJ1-3; tentatively, D is TRBD1 (5 bases). CDR3 length equals 14 residues. The ends were cut back, 4 bases at V and 2 bases at J, with 10 bases in the middle. The germline V gene has CDR1 SGHRS and CDR2 YFSETQ. CDR3 amino acids: CASSQAGTGNTIYF. The CDR3 bases are TGCGCCAGCAGCCAGGCAGGGACTGGAAACACCATATATTTT.

J is TRBJ2-1 and V is TRBV11-1, with D possibly matching TRBD1 (5 bases). Germline V lookup: CDR1 SGHAT, CDR2 FQDESV (reference sequence). The V and J ends lost 4 bases and 4 bases respectively, with 14 bases between them. The length of the CDR3 is 15 residues. This CDR3 reads CASSSGQTAYNEQFF. In DNA, the CDR3 is TGTGCCAGCAGCTCCGGACAAACCGCTTACAATGAGCAGTTCTTC. The whole variable domain, remainder taken from reference TRBV11-1 and TRBJ2-1, is EAEVAQSPRYKITEKSQAVAFWCDPISGHATLYWYRQILGQGPELLVQFQDESVVDDSQLPKDRFSAERLKGVDSTLKIQPAELGDSAMYLCASSSGQTAYNEQFFGPGTRLTVL.

J is TRBJ1-3 and V is TRBV28; TRBD1 aligns across 8 bases. J was trimmed by 2 bases and V by 8 bases; bases with no gene match: 11. CDR1 MDHEN and CDR2 SYDVKM come from the germline V gene. There are 16 residues in the CDR3. The DNA of the CDR3 is TGTGCCAGCGCAGAAACCGGGACAGGCGCTGGAAACACCATATATTTT. Translation gives CASAETGTGAGNTIYF.

This sequence joins TRBV18 and TRBJ2-1; a weak D match, TRBD1 (5 bases). Germline V CDR1 and CDR2: KGHSH, LQKENI. Trimming left V 3 bases short and J 9 bases short, with 12 bases between. This CDR3 spans 13 amino acids. This CDR3 is CASSPSQESEQFF. The CDR3, as DNA: TGTGCCAGCTCACCGTCACAGGAGAGTGAGCAGTTCTTC.

V gene TRBV7-6 combines with J gene TRBJ1-4; D unclear. The CDR3 totals 16 residues. V shed 5 bases and J shed 4 bases, with 17 bases lying between them. Germline assignment: CDR1 SGHVS and CDR2 FNYEAQ. The CDR3 here is CASSPPGRRGNEKLFF. Written as DNA, the CDR3 is TGTGCCAGCAGCCCGCCCGGACGGCGGGGTAATGAAAAACTGTTTTTT.